One sample yielded the 2 T cell receptor beta chains listed below, sequenced in a study of cytomegalovirus exposure and HLA in healthy donors (dated by TCRdb to about 2017). Libraries were constructed by the immunoSEQ multiplex PCR assay. A mixture of 60 forward primers for TCR Vbeta segments and 13 reverse primers for TCR Jbeta segments was used in the multiplex PCR. TCRdb took over this immuneACCESS table, retaining in-frame rearrangements with V and J assigned. Such tables are incomplete; in checked studies, under half of the missing clones stem from an unresolved V gene, and the remainder is unexplained. Across this sample there are around 100,000 clones, with 79% seen only once. Over 3% of the sample lies in the top ten. Sequencing was carried out using PBMCs. The receptors here all came from a woman in her forties in good health and CMV-seronegative.

V and J are TRBV27 and TRBJ2-4; 7 bases agree with TRBD2. Germline CDR1 MNHEY, CDR2 SMNVEV (reference sequence). V lost 4 bases, J lost 2 bases, and 17 bases stayed unmatched. The CDR3 has 19 residues. The CDR3 nucleotides read TGTGCCAGCAGTTCCCGTCCCGGGGGAGCGGGACTCTCCAAAAACATTCAGTACTTC. This translates into CASSSRPGGAGLSKNIQYF.

CDR3 nucleotide sequence: TGCGCCAGCAGCTTACTAGCGGGGCACACAGATACGCAGTATTTT. It codes for CASSLLAGHTDTQYF. The chain combines TRBV5-1 with TRBJ2-3, with 10 positions matching TRBD2. V shed 2 bases and J 2 bases; nucleotides not matched to a gene: 2. Germline V gives CDR1 SGHRS, CDR2 YFSETQ. The CDR3 is made up of 15 amino acids.